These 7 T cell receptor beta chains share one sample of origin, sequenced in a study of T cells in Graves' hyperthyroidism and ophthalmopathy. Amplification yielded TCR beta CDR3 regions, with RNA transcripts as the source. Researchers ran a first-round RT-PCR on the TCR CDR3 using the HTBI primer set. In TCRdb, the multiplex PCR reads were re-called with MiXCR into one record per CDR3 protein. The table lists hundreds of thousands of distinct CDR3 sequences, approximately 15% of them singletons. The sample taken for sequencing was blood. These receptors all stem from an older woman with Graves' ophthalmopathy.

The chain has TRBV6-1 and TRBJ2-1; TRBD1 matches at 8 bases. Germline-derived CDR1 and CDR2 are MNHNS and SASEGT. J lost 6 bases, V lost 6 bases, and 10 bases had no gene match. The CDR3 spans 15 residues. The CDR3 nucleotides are TGTGCCAGCAGAAAAGACAGGGGCGGCGGCAATGAGCAGTTCTTC. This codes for CASRKDRGGGNEQFF.

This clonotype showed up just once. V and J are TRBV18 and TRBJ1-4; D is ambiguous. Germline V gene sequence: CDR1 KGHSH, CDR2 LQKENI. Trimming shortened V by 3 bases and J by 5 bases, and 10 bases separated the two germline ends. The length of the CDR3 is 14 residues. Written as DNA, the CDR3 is TGTGCCAGCTCACCGAATCGAAAGAATGAAAAACTGTTTTTT. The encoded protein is CASSPNRKNEKLFF.

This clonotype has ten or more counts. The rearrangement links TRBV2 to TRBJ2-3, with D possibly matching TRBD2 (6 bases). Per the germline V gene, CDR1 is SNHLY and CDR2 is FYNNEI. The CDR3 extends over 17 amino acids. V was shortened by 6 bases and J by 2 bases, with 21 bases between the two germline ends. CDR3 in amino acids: CASRVADETLYTDTQYF. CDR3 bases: TGTGCCAGCAGAGTAGCGGACGAAACGTTATACACAGATACGCAGTATTTT.

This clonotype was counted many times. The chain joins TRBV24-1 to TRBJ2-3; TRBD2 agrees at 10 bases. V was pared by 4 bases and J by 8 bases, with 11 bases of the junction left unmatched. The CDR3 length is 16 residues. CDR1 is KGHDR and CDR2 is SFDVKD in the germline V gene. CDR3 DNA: TGTGCCACCAGTGAAACAAGCGGGAGGGTACGTGGTACGCAGTATTTT. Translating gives CATSETSGRVRGTQYF.

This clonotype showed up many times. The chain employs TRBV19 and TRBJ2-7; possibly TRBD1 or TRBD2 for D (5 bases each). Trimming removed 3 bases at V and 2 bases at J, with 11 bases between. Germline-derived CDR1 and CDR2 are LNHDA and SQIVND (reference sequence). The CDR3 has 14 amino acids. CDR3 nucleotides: TGTGCCAGTAGTATTGGGACGCGCACCTACGAGCAGTACTTC. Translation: CASSIGTRTYEQYF.

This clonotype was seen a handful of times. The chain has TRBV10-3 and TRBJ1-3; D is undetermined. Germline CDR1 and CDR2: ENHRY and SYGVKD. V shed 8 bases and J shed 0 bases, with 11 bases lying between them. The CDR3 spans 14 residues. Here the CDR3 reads CAIGRISSGNTIYF. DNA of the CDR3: TGTGCCATCGGCCGGATATCCTCTGGAAACACCATATATTTT.

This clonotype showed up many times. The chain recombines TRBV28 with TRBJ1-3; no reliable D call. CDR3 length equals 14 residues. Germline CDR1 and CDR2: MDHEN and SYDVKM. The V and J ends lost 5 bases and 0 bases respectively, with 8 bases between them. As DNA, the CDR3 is TGTGCCAGCAGTGACCGTCCCTCTGGAAACACCATATATTTT. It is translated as CASSDRPSGNTIYF.